This TCR beta chain was recovered during a study of blood T cell repertoires in COVID-19. V was shortened by 1 base and J by 4 bases, with 14 bases between the two germline ends. Germline assignment: CDR1 MDHEN and CDR2 SYDVKM. The CDR3 has 16 residues. Sequencing was performed with immunoSEQ multiplex PCR; in TCRdb, only in-frame clones are kept and a portion is missing. The data show about 390,000 clones, with roughly 89% seen just once and 10% held by the top ten. The chain joins TRBV28 to TRBJ1-5, with D possibly being TRBD1 (5 bases). The receptor was isolated from a woman aged 45-59 years who had recovered from COVID-19. The specimen sequenced was PBMCs or T cells enriched from blood (not recorded which). CDR3 DNA: TGTGCCAGCAGTTTATCAGGCAGGGCGGCAAATCAGCCCCAGCATTTT. Translating gives CASSLSGRAANQPQHF.